These 14 T cell receptor beta chains came from one sample sequenced in a study of blood T cell repertoires in COVID-19. Here immunoSEQ multiplex PCR was the method, and the copy in TCRdb shows in-frame clones only, minus some. The repertoire holds more than 200,000 clones, under 90% seen once, with roughly 10% in the top ten. Material: peripheral blood. These receptors were obtained from an elderly woman with COVID-19, enrolled during active disease.

This rearrangement joins TRBV28 to TRBJ1-1; no clear D. The V end was cut by 6 bases, the J end by 8 bases, with 22 bases between. The CDR3 runs to 15 residues. CDR1 and CDR2 (germline): MDHEN, SYDVKM. CDR3: CASSLPGRGYSEAFF. CDR3 DNA sequence: TGTGCCAGCAGCCTTCCTGGACGGGGATATAGCGAAGCTTTCTTT.

The J gene is TRBJ1-3, the V gene TRBV30; TRBD1 might be the D (6 bases). In germline, CDR1 is GTSNPN, CDR2 SVGIG (reference sequence). This CDR3 is built from 12 residues. CDR3 protein: CAQGLAGNTIYF. The CDR3 DNA reads as TGTGCACAGGGTCTCGCTGGAAACACCATATATTTT.

The chain couples TRBV19 to TRBJ2-3, with a possible D match to TRBD2 (5 bases). Germline V gives CDR1 LNHDA, CDR2 SQIVND (reference sequence). Trimming removed 5 bases at V and 5 bases at J, with 17 bases between. The CDR3 spans 15 residues. The DNA of the CDR3 is TGTGCCAGTAGTGTCCCTTCGGGGTCAAAAGATACGCAGTATTTT. It codes for CASSVPSGSKDTQYF.

V gene TRBV24-1 combines with J gene TRBJ2-5; D call uncertain. Germline CDR1 and CDR2: KGHDR and SFDVKD. The CDR3 is 12 residues long. Deletions cut 4 bases from V and 2 bases from J, with 4 bases between. The chain's CDR3 is CATSDQQETQYF. DNA of the CDR3: TGTGCCACCAGTGACCAGCAAGAGACCCAGTACTTC.

The J gene is TRBJ2-3, the V gene TRBV4-3, with a possible D match to TRBD2 (6 bases). Germline CDR1 is LGHNA and CDR2 is YSLEER. This CDR3 is 13 amino acids long. Between the trimmed V and J ends, which lost 0 bases and 9 bases, there was a span of 10 bases. Written as DNA, the CDR3 is TGCGCCAGCAGCCAAGATCGGGGGTGGACGCAGTATTTT. The encoded protein is CASSQDRGWTQYF.

The rearrangement links TRBV7-9 to TRBJ2-7; maybe TRBD2 (5 bases). CDR3 length: 13 amino acids. From germline, CDR1 is SEHNR and CDR2 FQNEAQ (reference sequence). V was pared by 2 bases and J by 3 bases, with 8 bases between. The CDR3 region has the DNA TGTGCCAGCAGCTTAACGGGGTTCTACGAGCAGTACTTC. Encoded protein: CASSLTGFYEQYF.

This chain links TRBV5-4 with TRBJ2-5; 14 bases map to TRBD2. The V gene's germline CDR1 is SGHNT and CDR2 YYREEE (reference sequence). The junction had 8 bases not matched to a gene; V was cut back by 5 bases and J by 5 bases. This CDR3 region has 16 residues. The CDR3, as DNA: TGTGCCAGCAGAGACGGACTAGCGGGGGGCGGGGAGACCCAGTACTTC. Residues: CASRDGLAGGGETQYF. The full variable domain, its missing parts supplied by reference TRBV5-4 and TRBJ2-5, is ETGVTQSPTHLIKTRGQQVTLRCSSQSGHNTVSWYQQALGQGPQFIFQYYREEENGRGNFPPRFSGLQFPNYSSELNVNALELDDSALYLCASRDGLAGGGETQYFGPGTRLLVL.

The chain carries TRBV18 and TRBJ1-2; the D is unclear. The CDR3 consists of 14 residues. Germline V lookup: CDR1 KGHSH, CDR2 LQKENI. V was trimmed by 6 bases and J by 4 bases, leaving 15 bases between them. In nucleotides, the CDR3 is TGTGCCAGCTCCTCTACGATTCAATCCTATGGCTACACCTTC. Protein: CASSSTIQSYGYTF.

The chain carries TRBV7-9 and TRBJ2-6; D might be TRBD2 (6 bases). The V gene lost 5 bases and the J gene lost 0 bases, with 17 bases spanning the gap. CDR1 SEHNR and CDR2 FQNEAQ come from the germline V gene (reference sequence). CDR3 length: 18 amino acids. This chain's CDR3 is CASSLGPGEPSGANVLTF. The CDR3, as DNA: TGTGCCAGCAGCCTTGGGCCGGGGGAACCCTCTGGGGCCAACGTCCTGACTTTC.

This sequence joins TRBV19 and TRBJ1-5; D remains unclear. Germline assignment: CDR1 LNHDA and CDR2 SQIVND (reference sequence). V lost 8 bases and J lost 5, with 16 bases in between. This CDR3 spans 14 amino acids. Written as DNA, the CDR3 is TGTGCCAGTGCCGACACGTCGGGAGATCAGCCCCAGCATTTT. This translates into CASADTSGDQPQHF.

The V call is TRBV19, the J call TRBJ2-3; 10 bases map to TRBD1. CDR1 is LNHDA and CDR2 is SQIVND in the germline V gene (reference sequence). V lost 5 bases and J lost 0; bases outside the gene matches: 11. The CDR3 totals 18 residues. CDR3 sequence reads: CASSFRDRGSSSTDTQYF. The CDR3 DNA sequence: TGTGCCAGTAGTTTCCGGGACAGGGGAAGTAGTAGCACAGATACGCAGTATTTT. Combining the CDR3 with reference TRBV19 and TRBJ2-3 gives the whole variable domain DGGITQSPKYLFRKEGQNVTLSCEQNLNHDAMYWYRQDPGQGLRLIYYSQIVNDFQKGDIAEGYSVSREKKESFPLTVTSAQKNPTAFYLCASSFRDRGSSSTDTQYFGPGTRLTVL.

The V call is TRBV19, the J call TRBJ1-1; D not certain. The CDR3 has 13 residues. CDR1 and CDR2 from the germline V gene are LNHDA and SQIVND (reference sequence). V gave up 3 bases and J gave up 1 base, with 6 bases separating them. The CDR3 loop reads CASSITGNTEAFF. CDR3 coding DNA: TGTGCCAGTAGTATTACGGGGAACACTGAAGCTTTCTTT. Using reference TRBV19 and TRBJ1-1 for the parts outside the CDR3, the full variable domain is DGGITQSPKYLFRKEGQNVTLSCEQNLNHDAMYWYRQDPGQGLRLIYYSQIVNDFQKGDIAEGYSVSREKKESFPLTVTSAQKNPTAFYLCASSITGNTEAFFGQGTRLTVV.

This chain joins TRBV6-4 and TRBJ1-1; a weak D match, TRBD1 (5 bases). The CDR3 contains 15 residues. The germline V gene has CDR1 MRHNA and CDR2 SNTAGT. Trimming left V 4 bases short and J 3 bases short, with 15 bases between. CDR3 in amino acids: CASSVQPGGDTEAFF. The CDR3 nucleotides read TGTGCCAGCAGTGTCCAACCTGGAGGGGACACTGAAGCTTTCTTT.

The gene calls are TRBV10-3 and TRBJ1-1, with 8 bases aligning to TRBD1. Germline CDR1 reads ENHRY; CDR2 reads SYGVKD. The V and J ends lost 0 bases and 0 bases, in that order; junction bases with no gene match: 9. This CDR3 contains 18 residues. DNA for the CDR3: TGTGCCATCAGTGAGTCTGTATTAGGACAGGGACTGAACACTGAAGCTTTCTTT. It translates to CAISESVLGQGLNTEAFF.